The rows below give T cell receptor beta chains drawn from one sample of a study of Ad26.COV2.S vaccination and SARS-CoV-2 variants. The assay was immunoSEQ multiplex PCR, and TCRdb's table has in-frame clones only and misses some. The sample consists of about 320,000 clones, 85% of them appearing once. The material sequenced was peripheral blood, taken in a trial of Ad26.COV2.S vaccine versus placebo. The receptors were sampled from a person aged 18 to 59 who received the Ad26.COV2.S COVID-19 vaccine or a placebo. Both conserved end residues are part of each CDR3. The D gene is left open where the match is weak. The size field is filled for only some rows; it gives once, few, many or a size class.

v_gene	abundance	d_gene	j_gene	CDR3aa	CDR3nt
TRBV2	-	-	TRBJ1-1	CASSVSGMYSKRKGDTEAFF	TGTGCCAGCTCCGTCAGCGGTATGTACTCGAAAAGGAAAGGGGACACTGAAGCTTTCTTT
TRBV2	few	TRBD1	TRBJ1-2	CASKDRGNYGYTF	TGTGCCAGCAAGGACAGGGGCAACTATGGCTACACCTTC
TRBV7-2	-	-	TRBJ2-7	CASSIRQVSTYEQYF	TGTGCCAGCAGCATCAGACAGGTTTCTACCTACGAGCAGTACTTC
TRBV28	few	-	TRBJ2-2	CASSTDRTWTGELFF	TGTGCCAGCAGTACGGATCGGACGTGGACCGGGGAGCTGTTTTTT
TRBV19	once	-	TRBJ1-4	CASSRADTGWDEKLFF	TGTGCCAGTAGTAGAGCGGACACAGGGTGGGATGAAAAACTGTTTTTT
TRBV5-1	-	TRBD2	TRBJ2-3	CASSVSGGWTDTQYF	TGCGCCAGCAGCGTTAGCGGGGGGTGGACAGATACGCAGTATTTT
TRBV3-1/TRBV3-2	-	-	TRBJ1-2	CASSQAAGEGYGYTF	TGTGCCAGCAGCCAAGCCGCAGGGGAAGGCTATGGCTACACCTTC
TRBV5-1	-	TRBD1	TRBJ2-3	CASSFILLQGSTDTQYF	TGCGCCAGCAGCTTCATTTTATTACAGGGGAGCACAGATACGCAGTATTTT
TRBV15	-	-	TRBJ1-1	CATSPRGAGEAFF	TGTGCCACCAGTCCAAGGGGCGCGGGTGAAGCTTTCTTT
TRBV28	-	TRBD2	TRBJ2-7	CASSSSGGPVSSYEQYF	TGTGCCAGCAGTTCTAGCGGGGGCCCCGTTAGCTCCTACGAGCAGTACTTC
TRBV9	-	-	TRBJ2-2	CASSSRTNTGELFF	TGTGCCAGCAGCTCTCGAACGAACACCGGGGAGCTGTTTTTT
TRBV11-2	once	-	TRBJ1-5	CASSLGPGAHQPQHF	TGTGCCAGCAGCTTAGGTCCAGGAGCCCATCAGCCCCAGCATTTT
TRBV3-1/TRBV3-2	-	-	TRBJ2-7	CASSSSKRGGPPYEQYF	TGTGCCAGCAGCTCTTCCAAGAGGGGGGGGCCCCCCTACGAGCAGTACTTC
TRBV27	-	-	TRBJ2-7	CASSLSEGAIYEQYF	TGTGCCAGCAGTTTATCTGAAGGGGCCATATACGAGCAGTACTTC
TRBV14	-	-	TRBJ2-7	CASSKITVGHYEQYF	TGTGCCAGCTCCAAAATAACCGTGGGCCACTACGAGCAGTACTTC
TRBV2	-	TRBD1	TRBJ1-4	CASRRGTGDEKLFF	TGTGCCAGCCGTCGTGGGACAGGGGATGAAAAACTGTTTTTT
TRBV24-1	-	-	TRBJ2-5	CATRDRPPGETQYF	TGTGCCACCCGCGACCGGCCCCCAGGAGAGACCCAGTACTTC
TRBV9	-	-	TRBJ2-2	CASSDWGARTGELFF	TGTGCCAGCAGCGATTGGGGGGCACGGACCGGGGAGCTGTTTTTT
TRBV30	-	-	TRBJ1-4	CAWTRGRLNEKLFF	TGTGCCTGGACCCGAGGGAGACTTAATGAAAAACTGTTTTTT
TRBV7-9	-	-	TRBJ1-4	CASSSTWGPANEKLFF	TGTGCCAGCAGCTCGACCTGGGGGCCGGCTAATGAAAAACTGTTTTTT
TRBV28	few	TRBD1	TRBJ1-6	CASTWDRELSSYNSPLHF	TGTGCCAGCACCTGGGACAGGGAATTAAGCTCCTATAATTCACCCCTCCACTTT
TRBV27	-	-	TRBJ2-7	CASSLSPNTYEQYF	TGTGCCAGCAGTTTATCACCGAACACCTACGAGCAGTACTTC
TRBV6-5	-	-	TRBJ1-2	CASAQRANYGYTF	TGTGCCAGCGCCCAGAGGGCTAACTATGGCTACACCTTC
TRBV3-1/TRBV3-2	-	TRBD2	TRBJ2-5	CASSQDYPGTSGRETQYF	TGTGCCAGCAGCCAAGATTACCCCGGGACTAGCGGGCGAGAGACCCAGTACTTC
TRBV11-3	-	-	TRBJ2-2	CASSLERGFNGELFF	TGTGCCAGCAGCTTAGAACGTGGGTTTAACGGGGAGCTGTTTTTT
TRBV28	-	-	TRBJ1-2	CASSYNSGVGYTF	TGTGCCAGCAGTTACAATTCAGGGGTTGGCTACACCTTC
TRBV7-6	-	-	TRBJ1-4	CASSLAPGGSTNEKLFF	TGTGCCAGCAGCTTAGCCCCGGGCGGAAGTACTAATGAAAAACTGTTTTTT
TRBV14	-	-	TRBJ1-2	CASSAESFGGYGYTF	TGTGCCAGCAGCGCTGAGTCGTTTGGGGGCTATGGCTACACCTTC
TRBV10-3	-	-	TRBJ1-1	CAITEGTANTEAFF	TGTGCCATCACCGAAGGGACGGCGAACACTGAAGCTTTCTTT
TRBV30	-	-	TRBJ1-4	CAWSVDGEKLFF	TGTGCCTGGAGTGTAGATGGAGAAAAACTGTTTTTT
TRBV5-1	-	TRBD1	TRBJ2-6	CASSSPGQGISGANVLTF	TGCGCCAGCAGCTCTCCGGGACAGGGAATCTCTGGGGCCAACGTCCTGACTTTC
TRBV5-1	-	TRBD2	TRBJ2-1	CASSQHPGLIYNEQFF	TGCGCCAGCAGTCAACATCCGGGACTAATTTACAATGAGCAGTTCTTC
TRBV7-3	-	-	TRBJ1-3	CASSLVGNSGNTIYF	TGTGCCAGCAGCTTAGTAGGCAACTCTGGAAACACCATATATTTT
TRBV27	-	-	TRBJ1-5	CASSLSVGQPQHF	TGTGCCAGCAGTTTATCTGTAGGTCAGCCCCAGCATTTT
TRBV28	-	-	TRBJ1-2	CASMSLANYGYTF	TGTGCCAGCATGAGTTTAGCTAACTATGGCTACACCTTC
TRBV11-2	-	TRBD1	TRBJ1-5	CASSKQGSQPQHF	TGTGCCAGCAGCAAACAGGGGAGTCAGCCCCAGCATTTT
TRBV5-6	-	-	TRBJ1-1	CASSLVIGDFMNTEAFF	TGTGCCAGCAGCTTGGTCATTGGTGACTTTATGAACACTGAAGCTTTCTTT
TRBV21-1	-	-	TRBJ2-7	CASTLVSGGSYEQYF	TGTGCCAGCACCCTAGTTTCGGGGGGGTCCTACGAGCAGTACTTC
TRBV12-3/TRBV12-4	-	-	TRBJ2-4	CASSGHAGAIQYF	TGTGCCAGCAGTGGACACGCGGGCGCCATTCAGTACTTC
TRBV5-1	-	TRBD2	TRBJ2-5	CASSSGTTPQETQYF	TGCGCCAGCAGCTCCGGGACTACCCCCCAAGAGACCCAGTACTTC
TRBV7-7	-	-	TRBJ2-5	CASSSSGEGGTQYF	TGTGCCAGCAGCTCGTCAGGGGAGGGAGGGACCCAGTACTTC
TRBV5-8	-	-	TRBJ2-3	CASSLGTYADTQYF	TGTGCCAGCAGCTTGGGGACCTACGCAGATACGCAGTATTTT
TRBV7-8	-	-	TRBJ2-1	CASILSGTVGDEQFF	TGTGCCAGCATCCTCTCGGGTACGGTAGGTGATGAGCAGTTCTTC
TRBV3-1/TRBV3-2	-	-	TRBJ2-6	CASSQGVSGANVLTF	TGTGCCAGCAGCCAAGGGGTCTCTGGGGCCAACGTCCTGACTTTC
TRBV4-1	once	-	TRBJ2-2	CASMGGAAGELFF	TGCGCCAGCATGGGGGGGGCGGCCGGGGAGCTGTTTTTT
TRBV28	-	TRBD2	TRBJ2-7	CASSMTSGAPRYF	TGTGCCAGCAGTATGACTAGCGGGGCTCCTCGGTACTTC
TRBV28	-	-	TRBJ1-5	CASSITSGGNQPQHF	TGTGCCAGCAGTATTACGTCTGGGGGCAATCAGCCCCAGCATTTT
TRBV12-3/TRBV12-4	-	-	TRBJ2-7	CASSFGDNEQYF	TGTGCCAGCAGTTTCGGTGACAACGAGCAGTACTTC
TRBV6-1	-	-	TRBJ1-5	CASSEVGRYSNQPQHF	TGTGCCAGCAGTGAAGTGGGACGGTATAGCAATCAGCCCCAGCATTTT
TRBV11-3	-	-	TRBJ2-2	CASSHGGMNTGELFF	TGTGCCAGCAGCCACGGAGGGATGAACACCGGGGAGCTGTTTTTT
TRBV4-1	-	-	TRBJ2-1	CASSHRKGETNLGEQFF	TGCGCCAGCAGCCATCGGAAGGGAGAGACTAACCTGGGTGAGCAGTTCTTC
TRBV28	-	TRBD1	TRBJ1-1	CASSSDRGLTEAFF	TGTGCCAGCAGTTCGGACAGGGGGCTAACTGAAGCTTTCTTT
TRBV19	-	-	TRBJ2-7	CASSTVGAGEYEQYF	TGTGCCAGTAGTACCGTGGGAGCAGGGGAATACGAGCAGTACTTC
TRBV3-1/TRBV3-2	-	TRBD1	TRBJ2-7	CASSLGQGSSEQYF	TGTGCCAGCAGCCTGGGACAGGGTAGTTCCGAGCAGTACTTC
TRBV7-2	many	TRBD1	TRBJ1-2	CASSLEVGQGGIYGYTF	TGTGCCAGCAGCTTAGAGGTCGGACAGGGGGGGATCTATGGCTACACCTTC
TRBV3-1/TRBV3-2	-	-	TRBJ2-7	CASSQDYRLGEQYF	TGTGCCAGCAGCCAAGATTACAGGCTGGGGGAGCAGTACTTC
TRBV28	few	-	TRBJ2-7	CASSLAGFSYEQYF	TGTGCCAGCAGTTTAGCGGGTTTCTCCTACGAGCAGTACTTC
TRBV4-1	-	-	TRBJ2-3	CASSARLEAGDTQYF	TGCGCCAGCAGCGCTCGACTGGAAGCAGGGGATACGCAGTATTTT
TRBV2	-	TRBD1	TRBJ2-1	CATGTETYNEQFF	TGTGCCACCGGGACAGAAACATACAATGAGCAGTTCTTC
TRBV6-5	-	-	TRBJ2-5	CASTQGGTQYF	TGTGCCAGCACACAAGGGGGGACCCAGTACTTC